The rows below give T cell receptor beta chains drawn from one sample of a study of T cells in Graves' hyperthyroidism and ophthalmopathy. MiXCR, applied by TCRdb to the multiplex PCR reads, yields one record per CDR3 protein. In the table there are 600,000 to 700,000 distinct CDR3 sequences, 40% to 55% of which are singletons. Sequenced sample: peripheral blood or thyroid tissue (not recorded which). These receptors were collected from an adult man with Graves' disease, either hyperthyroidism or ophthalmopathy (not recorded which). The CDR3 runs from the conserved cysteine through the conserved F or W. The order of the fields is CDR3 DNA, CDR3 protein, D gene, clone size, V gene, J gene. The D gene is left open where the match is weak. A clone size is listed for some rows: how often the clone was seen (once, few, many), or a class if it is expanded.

TGTGCCAGCAGTTCCGGACTAGGTATGAACTACGAGCAGTACTTC	CASSSGLGMNYEQYF	TRBD2	few	TRBV7-2	TRBJ2-7
TGTGCCAGCAGTATGGTCACCGGGTCTGGAAACACCATATATTTT	CASSMVTGSGNTIYF	-	-	TRBV25-1	TRBJ1-3
TGTGCCAGCAGCCGTGCCAGGGGCCCGCGGGGGCCGCGGAAAAGGATCTACACCTTC	CASSRARGPRGPRKRIYTF	-	-	TRBV25-1	TRBJ1-2
TGCGCCAGCAGCAAAGACAGGCCGTACTCTGGGGCCAACGTCCTGACTTTC	CASSKDRPYSGANVLTF	-	-	TRBV5-1	TRBJ2-6
TGTGCCAGCAGCCCCCCCGGGACAGGGGAAGACTATGGCTACACCTTC	CASSPPGTGEDYGYTF	TRBD1	-	TRBV7-9	TRBJ1-2
TGTGCCAGCAGCCTTGACGGCTTGGGTCAGCCCCAGCATTTT	CASSLDGLGQPQHF	-	many	TRBV7-9	TRBJ1-5
TGCAGCGTTGGAGACAGGGGAAGTAACACTGAAGCTTTCTTT	CSVGDRGSNTEAFF	TRBD1	-	TRBV29-1	TRBJ1-1
TGTGCCAGCAGCTTGGGGGGGCCTCTTAACTATGGCTACACCTTC	CASSLGGPLNYGYTF	-	few	TRBV7-9	TRBJ1-2
TGCAGCGTTGAAGGCCAGACAGAAGAAGAGACCCAGTACTTC	CSVEGQTEEETQYF	-	-	TRBV29-1	TRBJ2-5
TGTGCCAGCAGTTTATCAATGACCGAAGAGACCCAGTACTTC	CASSLSMTEETQYF	-	-	TRBV6-1	TRBJ2-5
TGCAGCGTCGTGGGACAGGGGGGACGCTACACCTTC	CSVVGQGGRYTF	TRBD1	-	TRBV29-1	TRBJ1-2
TGTGCCGGCAGTTTGGAGTGGGAGACCCAGTACTTC	CAGSLEWETQYF	-	-	TRBV6-5	TRBJ2-5
TGTGCCAGCAGTGCGGCATGGACAGTGGGAAATCAGCCCCAGCATTTT	CASSAAWTVGNQPQHF	-	many	TRBV12-3/TRBV12-4	TRBJ1-5
TGCGCCAGCAGCCAAGACAGGGGAAACTATAATTCACCCCTCCACTTT	CASSQDRGNYNSPLHF	TRBD1	few	TRBV10-3	TRBJ1-6
TGTGCCAGCAGCTCCAGGGGGGACTACGAGCAGTACTTC	CASSSRGDYEQYF	-	-	TRBV7-2	TRBJ2-7
TGTGCCACCAGCTACCTCCGACTAGCTAGTAGGTATGAGCAGTTCTTC	CATSYLRLASRYEQFF	TRBD2	-	TRBV15	TRBJ2-1
TGTGCCAGCAGTACTGCAGGGGGGCGTGAGAATTCACCCCTCCACTTT	CASSTAGGRENSPLHF	TRBD1	few	TRBV7-9	TRBJ1-6
TGTGCCACCAGTGACGGGGGAGGCTACGAGCAGTACTTC	CATSDGGGYEQYF	-	-	TRBV24-1	TRBJ2-7
TGCGCCAGCAGTGAAACCGGCACCGGGGAGCTGTTTTTT	CASSETGTGELFF	-	-	TRBV10-1	TRBJ2-2
TGTGCCAGCAGTTACTCAAGGGAAAGGAATCAGCCCCAGCATTTT	CASSYSRERNQPQHF	-	-	TRBV6-6	TRBJ1-5
TGTGCCAGCCGCCCCCCGGGACAGGCCGCCTACGAGCAGTACTTC	CASRPPGQAAYEQYF	TRBD1	many	TRBV25-1	TRBJ2-7
TGTGCCAGCAGCGGGCTAGCGGGCCTGGGACGTGGCACCGGGGAGCTGTTTTTT	CASSGLAGLGRGTGELFF	TRBD2	many	TRBV2	TRBJ2-2
TGCAGCGTTGTGGGCAGCAATCAGCCCCAGCATTTT	CSVVGSNQPQHF	-	many	TRBV29-1	TRBJ1-5
TGTGCCAGCAGTGAATATGGGGGAGGCTCACCCCTCCACTTT	CASSEYGGGSPLHF	-	few	TRBV25-1	TRBJ1-6
TGTGCCAGCAGCGAAAAGGGTGCTGGAAACACCATATATTTT	CASSEKGAGNTIYF	-	few	TRBV9	TRBJ1-3
TGTGCCAGTCAGGGGGTATCGCACACTGAAGCTTTCTTT	CASQGVSHTEAFF	TRBD1	-	TRBV12-3/TRBV12-4	TRBJ1-1
TGTGCCAGCAGTGTTAGGGGACAGGGAACGGGCGAAAAACTGTTTTTT	CASSVRGQGTGEKLFF	TRBD1	few	TRBV6-1	TRBJ1-4
TGCGCCAGCAGCTTGGTTCTCGGACCGACGATTGAAGCTTTCTTT	CASSLVLGPTIEAFF	-	few	TRBV5-1	TRBJ1-1
TGCAGCGGGGGGGGGACAGACTACGAGCAGTACTTC	CSGGGTDYEQYF	-	-	TRBV29-1	TRBJ2-7
TGTGCCATCAGTGCTAGTCGCACTAGGACTGATTCACCCCTCCACTTT	CAISASRTRTDSPLHF	-	-	TRBV10-3	TRBJ1-6
TGCAGTGCTGGCTCGGACAGGGGGGTTTACGAGCAGTACTTC	CSAGSDRGVYEQYF	TRBD1	few	TRBV20-1	TRBJ2-7
TGTGCCAGCAGCCCCAACAGGGGCCCCTTCGATCAGCCCCAGCATTTT	CASSPNRGPFDQPQHF	TRBD1	-	TRBV7-8	TRBJ1-5
TGCGCCAGCAGCGCAGGGCGGACAGGGTGGTATGGCTACACCTTC	CASSAGRTGWYGYTF	TRBD1	few	TRBV5-1	TRBJ1-2
TGTGCCAGCAGAACAGCAGGGGGGGGTAAAGCTTTCTTT	CASRTAGGGKAFF	TRBD1	-	TRBV12-3/TRBV12-4	TRBJ1-1
TGCAGCGGGGGGGAAACAGGGTCGGGCACTGAAGCTTTCTTT	CSGGETGSGTEAFF	-	-	TRBV29-1	TRBJ1-1
TGTGCCAGCAGTGAAGCGGGGTCCGAATGGAGTTCACCCCTCCACTTT	CASSEAGSEWSSPLHF	-	many	TRBV2	TRBJ1-6
TGTGCCAGCAGCTTAGACAACTATAATTCACCCCTCCACTTT	CASSLDNYNSPLHF	-	many	TRBV11-2	TRBJ1-6
TGTGCCAGCAGCTCTCCCGAAGAGGGAACCGGCTACACCTTC	CASSSPEEGTGYTF	-	few	TRBV11-2	TRBJ1-2
TGTGCCAGTAGTATAACGGCAGCGAACACCGGGGAGCTGTTTTTT	CASSITAANTGELFF	-	-	TRBV19	TRBJ2-2
TGTGCCAGCAGTGACTTGGGGGTAGGGGGTCGGCAGCCCCAGCATTTT	CASSDLGVGGRQPQHF	-	-	TRBV2	TRBJ1-5
TGTGCCACCAGCTTAATCTCTGGTTACGAGCAGTACTTC	CATSLISGYEQYF	-	-	TRBV15	TRBJ2-7
TGTGCCATCAGTGACCCGGGACAGGGGAACACTGAAGCTTTCTTT	CAISDPGQGNTEAFF	TRBD1	many	TRBV10-3	TRBJ1-1